Described below is a single TCR beta chain sequence and its context. The data were obtained in a study of T cell changes during pregnancy in multiple sclerosis. CDR1 and CDR2 (germline): PRHDT, FYEKMQ (reference sequence). The CDR3 loop spans 15 amino acids. The germline V and J ends were trimmed by 0 bases and 2 bases, with 10 bases remaining between them. Sequencing was performed with immunoSEQ multiplex PCR; in TCRdb, only in-frame clones are kept and a portion is missing. The sample records around 40,000 clones, about 92% being singletons. This sample comprised CD8+ T cells from peripheral blood mononuclear cells, obtained in the third trimester of pregnancy. This sequence originates from a female donor with multiple sclerosis, enrolled in a pregnancy study. The chain couples TRBV13 to TRBJ1-2, with a possible D match to TRBD1 (5 bases). The CDR3 DNA is TGTGCCAGCAGCTTAGGCCGGTCAGGGAACTATGGCTACACCTTC. Translating gives CASSLGRSGNYGYTF. Complete variable domain (other parts from reference TRBV13 and TRBJ1-2): AAGVIQSPRHLIKEKRETATLKCYPIPRHDTVYWYQQGPGQDPQFLISFYEKMQSDKGSIPDRFSAQQFSDYHSELNMSSLELGDSALYFCASSLGRSGNYGYTFGSGTRLTVV.